The subject of this entry is one TCR beta chain. The target of this receptor is not known. The DNA is omitted, as the CDR3 cannot be located on it reliably, and the CDR3 follows TCRdb's listing. The data originate from a study of cytomegalovirus exposure and HLA in healthy donors (TCRdb year 2017). Notes on the research overall: According to an earlier analysis of around 600 of the donors, about 170 million T cells yielded 117 million unique TCR beta sequences and 276 Gb of sequence data. An early release covering roughly 640 HLA-typed donors comprised roughly 300 gigabases of sequencing data and around 80 million unique TCR sequences. Among the roughly 400 genotyped donors, approximately 76% belonged to the genetic ancestry cluster associated with self-reported Caucasian donors. The study was designed to test whether signatures of past pathogen exposure could be identified by cataloging public T cell receptors. The study profiled the T cell repertoires of about 720 subjects by immunosequencing and related them to cytomegalovirus serostatus. Besides the first cohort of 500 to 700 subjects, a separate validation cohort made up of some 110 different subjects was used. High-throughput TCR immunosequencing, statistical association of individual TCRs with disease status, and machine learning were combined to predict cytomegalovirus infection status. A later analysis re-examined previously published TCR beta repertoires from more than 550 donors and added high-resolution HLA genotyping to investigate patterns of TCR occurrence. Rather than using new phenotypic data, the later analysis identified candidate immune exposures from TCR beta sequences and from how often those sequences occurred across donors. An earlier analysis of about 600 of the donors used high-throughput TCR beta sequencing to judge whether each TCR beta V gene segment behaved as functional or pseudogenic. Donor age, sex, ethnicity and CMV serostatus were compiled alongside the repertoire data. A later genetic analysis took genome-wide SNP genotypes for about three fifths of the roughly 670 donors and used that subset as a discovery cohort. All discovery cohort repertoires had been generated using a single sequencing platform. HLA typing included class I and class II loci at four-digit resolution. The number of typed donors differed by locus: roughly 629-630 for A, B, C, DRB1 and DQB1; about 520 for DQA1; approximately 610 for DPA1; and about 450 for DPB1. Because of strong linkage in the cohort, 4 to 6 DR-DQ haplotypes were treated as single units for association and clustering. Among roughly 370 genotyped donors of the cohort, an average of about 240,000 unique TCR beta nucleotide sequences were sequenced per donor, about a sixth of them non-productive.

What the work shows at the level of the full study, not this receptor alone: A few of the identified cytomegalovirus-associated TCR beta chains were confirmed in vitro to be specific for cytomegalovirus antigens. The earlier analysis of fewer than 750 of the donors excluded about 16 rarely observed V segments, including chromosome 9 orphons, because counts were too low. A later analysis found that HLA-associated TCR beta chains were more clonally expanded and had lower generation probabilities than equally common non-associated chains. A total of 164 TCR beta chains were listed by the study as associated with cytomegalovirus. V-gene and J-gene trimming of TCR beta chains was associated with a missense DCLRE1C variant in a later genetic analysis, and the association was replicated in an independent cohort. A cluster of highly shared sequence variants was judged likely to be a technical artifact of the sequencing pipeline. Presence/absence analyses assumed roughly uniform sequencing depth across donors, an assumption that may not hold. A further reported finding was that TCR beta sequences accurately predicted the HLA-A and HLA-B alleles for most subjects in the first cohort. Only TCR beta chains were sequenced in this cohort, and the absence of alpha or paired-chain data limited detectable features. In an earlier analysis of around 600 of the donors, most TCR beta V segments appeared in productive rearrangements about 87% or about 30% of the time, broadly matching IMGT annotations. HLA typing was unavailable for some donors at each locus, so association tests used only the typed subset. According to a later analysis, TCR association rates differed among HLA loci, with DRB1 alleles showing the most associated TCRs and HLA-C alleles showing the fewest. Assigning TCR associations to individual alleles was difficult when HLA alleles, especially DR and DQ, strongly co-occurred. In a later analysis, most CMV-associated TCR beta chains were found to appear HLA-restricted, with HLA associations seemingly driven largely by CMV exposure. Correlated functional status among segregating V segments might be attributable to linkage disequilibrium, but an unknown experimental factor could not be ruled out. In both the original and validation cohorts, the classifier was reported to diagnose cytomegalovirus status with high specificity and sensitivity. The authors suggested that the approach could potentially be extended to other disease states and immunological phenotypes. Specific HLA alleles were associated with around 18,000 TCR beta sequences at a false discovery rate of 0.05 in a later analysis. Several of the top co-occurrence clusters appeared to be linked to parvovirus B19, influenza, CMV and Epstein-Barr virus, according to a later analysis. The only immune exposure information available for the cohort was CMV serostatus. Across donors, most TCR sequences were observed very rarely, whereas some public TCRs were present in many individuals. In a later genetic analysis, fewer N-insertions in productive TCRs were reported among donors in an Asian-associated ancestry cluster than the approximately 710-donor mean.

In total, 600 or so healthy bone marrow donors made up the cohort. At the time of sampling, all cohort members were nominally healthy, though unrecorded immune exposures were likely present. The donor tested CMV seropositive and was one of the 289 seropositive cohort members. Each donor provided a peripheral blood sample, and peripheral blood mononuclear cells were used for TCR beta sequencing. Genomic DNA extraction from the blood cell samples was performed with the Qiagen DNeasy Blood Extraction Kit. The library was obtained by the immunoSEQ multiplex PCR assay. The multiplex PCR relied on a mix of 60 forward primers for TCR Vbeta segments and 13 reverse primers for TCR Jbeta segments. The CDR3 region of rearranged TCR beta genes was amplified from genomic DNA with a multiplex PCR assay. The amplified TCR beta libraries were sequenced on the Illumina HiSeq System as 87-base-pair reads. Per the source publication's procedure: A later analysis counted some 80 million unique TCR beta chains across the 670 or so repertoires, and around 12 million of these chains were shared by at least two donors. A nearest-neighbor algorithm error-corrected the raw reads and collapsed the reads into unique sequences, merging closely related sequences to remove PCR and sequencing errors. Alignment of CDR3 sequences to IMGT reference sequences was used to assign V, D and J gene segments. For a sequence to be retained, at least a six-nucleotide match to both a V gene segment and a J gene segment was required. A rearrangement was called productive if the CDR3 had no stop codons and remained in frame with V and J, and every other rearrangement was called non-productive. Following IMGT convention, CDR3 was defined as the stretch from the second conserved V-encoded cysteine up to the conserved J-encoded phenylalanine. In an earlier analysis of 587 of the donors, sequences lacking an unambiguous match to a single V gene segment were excluded. In an earlier analysis of 500 to 750 of the donors, V segments were called functional above 56.7% productive rearrangements and were called segregating when the between-donor standard deviation exceeded 5%. A statistical classification framework was built for diagnosing cytomegalovirus status from the catalog of TCR beta chain sequences. V and J gene assignment, in a later analysis, came from comparing TCR nucleotide sequences with IMGT/GENE-DB human TR gene sequences. A later analysis assigned CDR3 sequences and most-parsimonious VDJ recombination scenarios with the TCRdist pipeline. In a later analysis, every TCR beta chain was defined by the combination of its CDR3 amino acid sequence and its V-gene family, and reads without a unique V-gene family were dropped. As a way to deal with suspected cross-contamination and a sequencing artifact, a later analysis dropped more than 500 nucleotide sequences that were highly shared and had low generation probability. For each public chain, a later analysis derived a clonal expansion index from normalized ranks of inferred template counts within each repertoire. In a later analysis, generation probabilities were computed with a VDJ recombination model fitted to out-of-frame rearrangements, and the resulting probabilities were checked against IGoR. A later analysis scored TCR-TCR, TCR-HLA and TCR-CMV co-occurrence with hypergeometric tests, applying a repertoire-size bias correction to TCR pairs. To estimate false discovery rates, a later analysis permuted the HLA or CMV assignments 20 times. In a later analysis, co-occurring TCRs were grouped using DBSCAN, and TCRdist sequence similarity was added for clustering within HLA-allele-positive subsets. For co-occurrence clustering, repertoires with fewer than 30,000 or more than 120,000 public chains were excluded, along with a handful of repertoires with anomalous nucleotide sharing. TCRdb took over this immuneACCESS table, retaining in-frame rearrangements with V and J assigned. Such tables are incomplete; in checked studies, under half of the missing clones stem from an unresolved V gene, and the remainder is unexplained. V and J calls and clone size are copied from that table; D and trimming were computed from the DNA. This sample comprises about 120,000 clones, 74% of them detected only once. Under 14% of the sample lies in the top ten.

Sequencing input: PBMCs. The clonotype originates from a woman aged 45-65 years in good health and CMV-seropositive.

The CDR3 region has the sequence CASILGQAIYGYTF. In this chain, TRBV6-1 is recombined with TRBJ1-2; the D call TRBD1 from the table was never checked on the DNA. Per the germline V gene, MNHNS is the CDR1 and SASEGT is the CDR2. From cysteine to phenylalanine, the CDR3 is 14 amino acids long.